This T cell receptor beta chain emerged from a study of T cells after yellow fever vaccination. General study results and limits: Among all clonotypes, a small share was observed in both CD4 and CD8 compartments.

Remarks on this clonotype: What it binds is not known.

Each CDR3 protein gets one entry after TCRdb re-called the 5' RACE reads with MiXCR. The sample holds 300,000 to 350,000 distinct CDR3 sequences, approximately 12% seen once. Trimming at V came to 7 bases and at J to 3 bases, leaving 4 bases not matched to a gene. The CDR3 spans 13 residues. CDR1 and CDR2 (germline): SGHNT, YYREEE (reference sequence). This clonotype originated in a man in his late teens or twenties who received the YFV17D yellow fever vaccine. The chain joins TRBV5-4 to TRBJ1-1, with TRBD1 identical over 9 bases. The specimen comprised CD4+ T cells sorted from PBMCs, sampled 45 days after the yellow fever booster vaccination. The CDR3: CASGTGSDTEAFF. The DNA for the CDR3 is TGTGCCAGCGGGACAGGGTCGGACACTGAAGCTTTCTTT.